This TCR beta chain was retrieved from a study of T cells expressing NK-cell markers. The length of the CDR3 is 15 residues. Germline CDR1 and CDR2: SGHKS and YYEKEE (reference sequence). Using the 5' RACE reads, TCRdb records one entry per CDR3 protein without DNA. Its clone listing holds about 450,000 distinct CDR3 sequences. Source material: blood T cells: a sorted CD56 or NKG2C T cell subset, CD4+ or CD8+ T cells, or bulk PBMC T cells (not recorded which). This receptor was taken from a woman between 18 and 69 years old in good health. The gene calls are TRBV5-5 and TRBJ1-4; lacking DNA, the TRBD1 call made by TCRdb goes unchecked. The CDR3 reads CASSLGPGVNEKLFF. Filled out from reference TRBV5-5 and TRBJ1-4, the complete variable domain reads DAGVTQSPTHLIKTRGQQVTLRCSPISGHKSVSWYQQVLGQGPQFIFQYYEKEERGRGNFPDRFSARQFPNYSSELNVNALLLGDSALYLCASSLGPGVNEKLFFGSGTQLSVL.